This TCR beta chain originates from a study of cytomegalovirus exposure and HLA in healthy donors. Points from the study as a whole: Later analysis demonstrated an association between a missense DCLRE1C variant and TCR beta V- and J-gene trimming.

About this clone: The antigen is not known.

13 Jbeta primers and 60 Vbeta primers were used for the PCR. Sequencing used immunoSEQ multiplex PCR; TCRdb keeps in-frame clones, though not all of them. The data show roughly 140,000 clones, 55% to 85% seen once. This cohort consisted of healthy bone marrow donors. The CDR3 contains 16 residues. V shed 4 bases, J shed 5 bases, and the junction held 13 bases outside the gene matches. The germline V gene has CDR1 SEHNR and CDR2 FQNEAQ (reference sequence). The sequence derives from a man in his forties in good health and CMV-seronegative. Sequencing used PBMCs. The rearrangement joins TRBV7-9 to TRBJ2-7; 8 nucleotides agree with TRBD2. CDR3 in DNA: TGTGCCAGCAGCTCCCTGAGTGGACTAGCAGAAGACGAGCAGTACTTC. This translates into CASSSLSGLAEDEQYF.